This TCR beta chain was found in a study of shared clonotypes between healthy human individuals. Using immunoSEQ multiplex PCR, the repertoire was profiled, and TCRdb retains in-frame clones only, with some absent. This sample has about 2.4 million clones, with 93% found just once. Trimming cost V 5 bases and J 0 bases, with 8 bases left between them. Germline V gene lookup returns CDR1 SGHRS and CDR2 YFSETQ. The CDR3 has 14 amino acids. Details on this clone: The antigen is not known.

Broader study findings: Non-shared clonotypes showed lower generation probabilities than clonotypes common to all four donors.

Sequenced sample: naive CD4+ T cells from PBMCs. Subset denoted: CD45RA+ positively selected. V is TRBV5-1 and J is TRBJ1-4; D unclear. The source of this sequence is a man between 18 and 35 years old in good health. Some clones in this sample may be carry-over from other donors' samples. In nucleotides, the CDR3 is TGCGCCAGCAGTCCCGCGACAACTAATGAAAAACTGTTTTTT. Encoded protein: CASSPATTNEKLFF. Drawing the rest from reference TRBV5-1 and TRBJ1-4, the complete variable domain is KAGVTQTPRYLIKTRGQQVTLSCSPISGHRSVSWYQQTPGQGLQFLFEYFSETQRNKGNFPGRFSGRQFSNSRSEMNVSTLELGDSALYLCASSPATTNEKLFFGSGTQLSVL.